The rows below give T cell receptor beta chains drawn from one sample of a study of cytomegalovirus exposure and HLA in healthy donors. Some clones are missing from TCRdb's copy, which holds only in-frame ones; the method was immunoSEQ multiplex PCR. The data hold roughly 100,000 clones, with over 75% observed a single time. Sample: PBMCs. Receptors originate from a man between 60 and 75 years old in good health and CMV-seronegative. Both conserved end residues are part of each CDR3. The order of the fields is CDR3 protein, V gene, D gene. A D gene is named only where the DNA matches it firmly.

CASSPSGLAGETQYF TRBV2 TRBD2
CASSEQGDYYGYTF TRBV6-1 TRBD1
CASRPGLAGVDTQYF TRBV11-1 TRBD2
CASSKLREDEKLFF TRBV21-1 -
CASSDMGQALAPLHF TRBV25-1 TRBD1
CASSDARGGNQPQHF TRBV6-6 -
CASSYSRADRNTEAFF TRBV6-5 -
CASSPLQDVSNQPQHF TRBV7-8 -
CASSRGLAGGTWELFF TRBV5-6 TRBD2
CASSYTETSNTEAFF TRBV7-9 -
CASSGEGGSTEAFF TRBV5-1 -
CSVDTGTGVVAFF TRBV29-1 TRBD1
CASRRRGDSPLHF TRBV5-6 -
CASSPHGTSGYNEQFF TRBV7-2 TRBD2